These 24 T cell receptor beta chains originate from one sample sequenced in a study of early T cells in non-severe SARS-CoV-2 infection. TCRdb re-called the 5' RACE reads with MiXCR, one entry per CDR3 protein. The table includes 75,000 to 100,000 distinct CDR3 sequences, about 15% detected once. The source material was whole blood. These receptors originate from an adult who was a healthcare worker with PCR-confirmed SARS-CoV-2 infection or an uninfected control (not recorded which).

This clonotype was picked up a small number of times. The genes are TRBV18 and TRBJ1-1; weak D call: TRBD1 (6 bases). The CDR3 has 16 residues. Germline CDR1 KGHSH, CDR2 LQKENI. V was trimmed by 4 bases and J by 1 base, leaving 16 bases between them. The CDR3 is CASSRGQGLQNTEAFF. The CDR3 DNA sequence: TGTGCCAGCTCACGGGGGCAGGGCCTACAGAACACTGAAGCTTTCTTT. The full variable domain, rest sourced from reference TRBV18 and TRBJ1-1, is NAGVMQNPRHLVRRRGQEARLRCSPMKGHSHVYWYRQLPEEGLKFMVYLQKENIIDESGMPKERFSAEFPKEGPSILRIQQVVRGDSAAYFCASSRGQGLQNTEAFFGQGTRLTVV.

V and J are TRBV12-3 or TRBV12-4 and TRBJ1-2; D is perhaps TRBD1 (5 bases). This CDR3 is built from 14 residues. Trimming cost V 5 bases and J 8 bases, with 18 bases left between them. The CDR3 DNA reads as TGTGCCAGCAGTCCCCAGGGTTTCCCTCGCGGCTACACCTTC. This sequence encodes CASSPQGFPRGYTF.

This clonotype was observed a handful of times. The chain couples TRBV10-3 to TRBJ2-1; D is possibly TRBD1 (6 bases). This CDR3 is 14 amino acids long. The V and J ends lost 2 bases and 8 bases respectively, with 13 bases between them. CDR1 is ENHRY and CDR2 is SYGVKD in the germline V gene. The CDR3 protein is CAISENRDIYEQFF. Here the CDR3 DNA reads TGTGCCATCAGTGAGAACAGGGACATCTATGAGCAGTTCTTC.

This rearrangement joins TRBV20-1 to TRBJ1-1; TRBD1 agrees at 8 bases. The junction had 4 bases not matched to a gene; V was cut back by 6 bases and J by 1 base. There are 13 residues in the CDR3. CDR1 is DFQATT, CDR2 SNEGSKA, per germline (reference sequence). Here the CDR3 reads CSAPDRGNTEAFF. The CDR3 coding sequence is TGCAGTGCACCCGACAGGGGGAACACTGAAGCTTTCTTT.

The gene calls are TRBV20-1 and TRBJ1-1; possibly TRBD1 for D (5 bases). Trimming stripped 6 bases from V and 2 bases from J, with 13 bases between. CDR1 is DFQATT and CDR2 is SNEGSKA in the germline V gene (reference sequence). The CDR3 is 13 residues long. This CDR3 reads CSARQNANTEAFF. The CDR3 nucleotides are TGCAGTGCACGACAGAACGCTAACACTGAAGCTTTCTTT.

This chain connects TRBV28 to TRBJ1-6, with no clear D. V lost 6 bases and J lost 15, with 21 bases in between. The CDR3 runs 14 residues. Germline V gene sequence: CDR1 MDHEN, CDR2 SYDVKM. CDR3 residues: CASSPGSKGLGLHF. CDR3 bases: TGTGCCAGCAGCCCCGGGTCCAAAGGTCTAGGCCTCCACTTT.

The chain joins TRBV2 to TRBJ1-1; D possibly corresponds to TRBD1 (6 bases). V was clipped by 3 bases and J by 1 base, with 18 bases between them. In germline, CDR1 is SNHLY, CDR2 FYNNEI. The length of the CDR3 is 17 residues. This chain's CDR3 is CASSDPIESRGNTEAFF. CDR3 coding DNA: TGTGCCAGCAGTGATCCAATCGAGAGCAGGGGGAACACTGAAGCTTTCTTT.

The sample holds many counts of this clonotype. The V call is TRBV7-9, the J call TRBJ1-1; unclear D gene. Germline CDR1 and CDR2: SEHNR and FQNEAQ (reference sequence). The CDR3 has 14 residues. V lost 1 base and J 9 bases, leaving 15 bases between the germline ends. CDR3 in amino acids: CASSLGADQTKAFF. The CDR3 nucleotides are TGTGCCAGCAGCTTAGGCGCAGACCAAACGAAAGCTTTCTTT. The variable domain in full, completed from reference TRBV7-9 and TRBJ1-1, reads DTGVSQNPRHKITKRGQNVTFRCDPISEHNRLYWYRQTLGQGPEFLTYFQNEAQLEKSRLLSDRFSAERPKGSFSTLEIQRTEQGDSAMYLCASSLGADQTKAFFGQGTRLTVV.

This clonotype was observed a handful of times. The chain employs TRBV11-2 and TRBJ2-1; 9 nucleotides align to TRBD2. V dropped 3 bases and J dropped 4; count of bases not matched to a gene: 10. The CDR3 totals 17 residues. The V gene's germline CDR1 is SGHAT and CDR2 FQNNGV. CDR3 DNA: TGTGCCAGCAGCTTGGAGACTAGCGGAAAACTATACAATGAGCAGTTCTTC. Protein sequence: CASSLETSGKLYNEQFF.

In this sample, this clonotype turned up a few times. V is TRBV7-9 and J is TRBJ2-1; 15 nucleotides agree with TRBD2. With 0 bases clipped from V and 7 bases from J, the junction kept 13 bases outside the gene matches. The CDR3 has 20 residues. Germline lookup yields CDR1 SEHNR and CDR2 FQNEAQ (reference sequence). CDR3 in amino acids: CASSLARIRGGTSGRNEQFF. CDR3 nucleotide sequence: TGTGCCAGCAGCTTAGCGAGGATCCGAGGTGGGACTAGCGGGAGGAATGAGCAGTTCTTC.

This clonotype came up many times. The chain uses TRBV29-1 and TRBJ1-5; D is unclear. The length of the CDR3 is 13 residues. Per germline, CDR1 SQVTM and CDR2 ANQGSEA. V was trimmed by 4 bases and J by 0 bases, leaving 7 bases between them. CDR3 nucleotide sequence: TGCAGCGTTGCACGGAATAGCAATCAGCCCCAGCATTTT. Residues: CSVARNSNQPQHF.

The DNA for the CDR3 is TGTGCCAGCAGTTTGACAGGGACCTACAATGAGCAGTTCTTC. It codes for CASSLTGTYNEQFF. The chain carries TRBV6-2 or TRBV6-3 and TRBJ2-1; 7 nucleotides match TRBD1. V shed 4 bases, J shed 2 bases, and the junction held 2 bases outside the gene matches. The germline V gene encodes CDR1 MNHEY and CDR2 SVGEGT. The CDR3 spans 14 residues.

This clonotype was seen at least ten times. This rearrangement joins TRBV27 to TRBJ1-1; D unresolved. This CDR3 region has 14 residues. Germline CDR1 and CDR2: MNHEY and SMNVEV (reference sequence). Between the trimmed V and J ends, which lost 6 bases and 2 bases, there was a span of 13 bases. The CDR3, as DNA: TGTGCCAGCAGCCCACTTATCCCAAACACTGAAGCTTTCTTT. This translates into CASSPLIPNTEAFF.

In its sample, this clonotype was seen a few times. The CDR3 is CASSVGHGGSGTEAFF. Written as DNA, the CDR3 is TGTGCCAGCAGCGTAGGTCATGGGGGCTCGGGGACTGAAGCTTTCTTT. This rearrangement joins TRBV9 to TRBJ1-1, with a tentative D call TRBD1 (6 bases). The CDR3 sequence is 16 residues long. Germline loops: CDR1 SGDLS, CDR2 YYNGEE. Trimming pared 0 bases from V and 5 bases from J, leaving 17 bases between.

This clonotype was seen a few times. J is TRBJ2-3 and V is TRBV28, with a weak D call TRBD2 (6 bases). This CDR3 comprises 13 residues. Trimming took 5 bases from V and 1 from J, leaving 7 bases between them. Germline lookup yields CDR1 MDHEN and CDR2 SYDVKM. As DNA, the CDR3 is TGTGCCAGCAGTACGGGGGGCACAGATACGCAGTATTTT. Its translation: CASSTGGTDTQYF. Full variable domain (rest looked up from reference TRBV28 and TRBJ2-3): DVKVTQSSRYLVKRTGEKVFLECVQDMDHENMFWYRQDPGLGLRLIYFSYDVKMKEKGDIPEGYSVSREKKERFSLILESASTNQTSMYLCASSTGGTDTQYFGPGTRLTVL.

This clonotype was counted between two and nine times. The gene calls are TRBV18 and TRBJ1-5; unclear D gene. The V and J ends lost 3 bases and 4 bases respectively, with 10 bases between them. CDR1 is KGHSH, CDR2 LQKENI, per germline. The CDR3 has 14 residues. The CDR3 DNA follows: TGTGCCAGCTCACCCCCCTCACAAAATCAGCCCCAGCATTTT. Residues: CASSPPSQNQPQHF.

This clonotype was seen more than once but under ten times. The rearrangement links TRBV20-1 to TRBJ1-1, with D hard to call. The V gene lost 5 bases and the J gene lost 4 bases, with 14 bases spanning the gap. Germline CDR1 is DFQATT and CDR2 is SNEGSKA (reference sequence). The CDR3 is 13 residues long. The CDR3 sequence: CSAPPASFTEAFF. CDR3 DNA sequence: TGCAGTGCTCCCCCGGCCTCGTTCACTGAAGCTTTCTTT.

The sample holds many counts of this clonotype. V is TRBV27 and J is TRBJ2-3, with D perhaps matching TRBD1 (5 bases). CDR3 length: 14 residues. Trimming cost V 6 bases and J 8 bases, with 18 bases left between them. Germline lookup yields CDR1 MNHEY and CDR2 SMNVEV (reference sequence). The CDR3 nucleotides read TGTGCCAGCAGCCATTCTTCTAGACAGCCTACGCAGTATTTT. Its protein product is CASSHSSRQPTQYF.

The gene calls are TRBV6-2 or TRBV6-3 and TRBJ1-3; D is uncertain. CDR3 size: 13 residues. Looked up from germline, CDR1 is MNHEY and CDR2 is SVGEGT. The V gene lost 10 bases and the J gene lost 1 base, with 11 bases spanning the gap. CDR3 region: CATNQASGNTIYF. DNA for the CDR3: TGTGCCACCAATCAAGCGTCTGGAAACACCATATATTTT.

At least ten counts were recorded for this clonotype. Here the CDR3 DNA reads TGCAGTGGGCTAGCATGGACAGGGGCTCAAGAGACCCAGTACTTC. Its translation is CSGLAWTGAQETQYF. The chain carries TRBV20-1 and TRBJ2-5; 9 bases map to TRBD1. This CDR3 has 15 amino acids. The germline V gene encodes CDR1 DFQATT and CDR2 SNEGSKA (reference sequence). With V trimmed by 7 bases and J by 2 bases, 11 bases remained unmatched.

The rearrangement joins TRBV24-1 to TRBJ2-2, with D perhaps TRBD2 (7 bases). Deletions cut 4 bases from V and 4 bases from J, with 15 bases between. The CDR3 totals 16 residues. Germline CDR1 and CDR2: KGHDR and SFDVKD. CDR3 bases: TGTGCCACCAGTGAAAAACGGGGGGCGGTCACCGGGGAGCTGTTTTTT. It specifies CATSEKRGAVTGELFF.

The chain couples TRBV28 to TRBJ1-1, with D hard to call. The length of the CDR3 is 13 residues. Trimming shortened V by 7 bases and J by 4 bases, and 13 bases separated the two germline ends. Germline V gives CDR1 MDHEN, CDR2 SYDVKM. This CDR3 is CASKSGSSTEAFF. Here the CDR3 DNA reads TGTGCCAGCAAGTCCGGTTCCAGCACTGAAGCTTTCTTT.

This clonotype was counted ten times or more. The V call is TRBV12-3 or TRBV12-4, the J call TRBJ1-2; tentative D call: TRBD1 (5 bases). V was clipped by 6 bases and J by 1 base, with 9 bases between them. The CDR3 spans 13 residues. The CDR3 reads CASSDSRNYGYTF. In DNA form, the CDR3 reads TGTGCCAGCAGCGACAGTCGTAACTATGGCTACACCTTC.

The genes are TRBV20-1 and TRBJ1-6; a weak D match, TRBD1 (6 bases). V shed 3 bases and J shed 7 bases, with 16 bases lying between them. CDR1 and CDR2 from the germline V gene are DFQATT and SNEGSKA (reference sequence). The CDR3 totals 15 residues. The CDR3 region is CSARPPTGLNSPLHF. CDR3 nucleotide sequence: TGCAGTGCTAGGCCTCCTACAGGGTTGAATTCACCCCTCCACTTT.